This T cell receptor (beta chain) was found in a study of blood T cell repertoires in COVID-19. Study-level background: Acute-phase and convalescent COVID-19 samples originated in the United States, Italy and Spain.

CDR3 length: 15 residues. Trimming stripped 1 base from V and 6 bases from J, with 12 bases between. Germline CDR1 is LGHDT and CDR2 is YNNKEL (reference sequence). Method: immunoSEQ multiplex PCR; TCRdb's copy keeps in-frame clones and lacks some. The data contain just over 250,000 clones, approximately 86% of them singletons. This receptor was obtained from a man aged 35-49 years who had recovered from COVID-19. V usage is TRBV3-1 (or the pseudogene TRBV3-2) and J usage is TRBJ2-2; weak D call: TRBD2 (6 bases). Sequencing was carried out using peripheral blood. The CDR3 protein is CASSQGSGAPGELFF. In DNA form, the CDR3 reads TGTGCCAGCAGCCAAGGTTCGGGAGCGCCCGGGGAGCTGTTTTTT.